This entry features one T cell receptor beta chain sequence. The data stem from a study of technical replicates of blood from several donors. V was pared by 0 bases and J by 7 bases, with 14 bases between. This CDR3 spans 15 amino acids. Germline V gene lookup returns CDR1 SGDLS and CDR2 YYNGEE. Profiling relied on immunoSEQ multiplex PCR, and the TCRdb table lists in-frame clones only, not all of them. The sample has over 55,000 clones; about 87% are singletons. The sequence derives from a human donor in good health. Some clones in this sample may be carry-over from other donors' samples. The V and J genes are TRBV9 and TRBJ2-1, with D possibly matching TRBD2 (6 bases). Source material: PBMCs. Here the CDR3 reads CASSVGVLAWNEQFF. As DNA, the CDR3 is TGTGCCAGCAGCGTAGGGGTACTAGCTTGGAATGAGCAGTTCTTC.